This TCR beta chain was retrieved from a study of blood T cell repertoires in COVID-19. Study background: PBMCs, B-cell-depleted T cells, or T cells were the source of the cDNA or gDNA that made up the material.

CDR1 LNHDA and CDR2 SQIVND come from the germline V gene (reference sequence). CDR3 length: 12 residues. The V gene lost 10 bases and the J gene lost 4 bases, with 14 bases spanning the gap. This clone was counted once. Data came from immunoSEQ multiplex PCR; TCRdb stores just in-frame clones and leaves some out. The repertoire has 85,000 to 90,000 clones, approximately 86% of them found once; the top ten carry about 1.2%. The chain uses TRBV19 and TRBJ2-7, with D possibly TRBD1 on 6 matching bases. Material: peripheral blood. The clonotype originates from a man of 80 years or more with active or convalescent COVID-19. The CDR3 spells CATSGQRYEQYF. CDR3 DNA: TGTGCCACCTCGGGACAACGATACGAGCAGTACTTC.